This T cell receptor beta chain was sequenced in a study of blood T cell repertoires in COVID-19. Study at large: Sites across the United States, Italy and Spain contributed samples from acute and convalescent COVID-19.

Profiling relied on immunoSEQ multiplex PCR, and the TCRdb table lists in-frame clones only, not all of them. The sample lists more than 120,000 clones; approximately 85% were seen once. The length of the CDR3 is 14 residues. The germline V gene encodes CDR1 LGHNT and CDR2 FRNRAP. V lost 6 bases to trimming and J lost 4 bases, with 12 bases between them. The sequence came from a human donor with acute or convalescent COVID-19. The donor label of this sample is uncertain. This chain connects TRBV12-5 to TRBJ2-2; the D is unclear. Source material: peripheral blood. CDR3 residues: CASGTDAATGELFF. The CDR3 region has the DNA TGTGCTAGTGGCACCGATGCGGCCACCGGGGAGCTGTTTTTT. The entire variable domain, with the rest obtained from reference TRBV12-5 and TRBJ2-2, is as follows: DARVTQTPRHKVTEMGQEVTMRCQPILGHNTVFWYRQTMMQGLELLAYFRNRAPLDDSGMPKDRFSAEMPDATLATLKIQPSEPRDSAVYFCASGTDAATGELFFGEGSRLTVL.